Listed below are T cell receptor beta chains from one sample, sequenced in a study of CDR3 diversity in severe acne. Each CDR3 protein is one row after TCRdb ran MiXCR on the PCR reads. The table has fewer than 90,000 distinct CDR3 sequences, approximately 51% seen once. The sequenced sample consisted of blood. The receptor set was obtained from a male donor in good health, without acne. Each CDR3 is given without its conserved first and last residue.

j_call v_call cdr3_aa
TRBJ2-7 TRBV19 ATYGGTEQY
TRBJ1-1 TRBV10-3 AISESRVRDTEAF
TRBJ2-5 TRBV20-1 SAGDRAQETQY
TRBJ2-5 TRBV29-1 SVRGSEETQY
TRBJ2-3 TRBV7-9 ASSSSVTSGGHTDTQY
TRBJ2-1 TRBV20-1 SARRTSGGASADEQF
TRBJ1-6 TRBV5-1 ASNFDSPHSPLH
TRBJ2-7 TRBV29-1 SPSRDQIGGVIYEQY
TRBJ1-1 TRBV19 ASSIGKGAGTEAF
TRBJ1-2 TRBV2 ASSYGPNGYT
TRBJ2-7 TRBV5-6 ASSGTIDRGVYEQY
TRBJ1-4 TRBV5-1 ASSPPTGVEKLF
TRBJ2-7 TRBV20-1 SASQQGYEQY
TRBJ1-2 TRBV24-1 ASAGANYGYT
TRBJ1-6 TRBV25-1 ASSGLWGRVGSPLH
TRBJ2-7 TRBV5-1 ASSLGGGRGGGGGGESYEQY
TRBJ1-1 TRBV29-1 SVTTGPNTEAF
TRBJ2-7 TRBV24-1 ATSASSLGGNYEQY
TRBJ2-7 TRBV2 ASSVSVTPLGEQY
TRBJ1-6 TRBV25-1 ASSARQVPGSPLH